What follows are 5 T cell receptor beta chains derived from one specimen sequenced in a study of sequential checkpoint blockade in melanoma. Libraries were prepared by immunoSEQ multiplex PCR; TCRdb keeps only in-frame clonotypes and omits some of them. The sample yields fewer than 40,000 clones, around nine tenths seen once. The treatment was: randomized to nivolumab then ipilimumab (arm A) or the reverse (arm B). The source material was CD8+ T cells sorted from blood (inferred from file names), sampled from a patient given nivolumab and ipilimumab in sequence. All receptors derive from a human donor with melanoma.

CDR3 amino acids: CASTSQWGFETEAFF. The CDR3 bases are TGTGCCAGTACCAGTCAGTGGGGCTTTGAGACTGAAGCTTTCTTT. The rearrangement joins TRBV19 to TRBJ1-1, with D tentatively TRBD1 (5 bases). Germline CDR1 LNHDA, CDR2 SQIVND (reference sequence). With 7 bases removed from V and 5 bases from J, the gap between germline ends came to 20 bases. The CDR3 is 15 amino acids.

The V call is TRBV11-1, the J call TRBJ2-2; D is ambiguous. In germline, CDR1 is SGHAT, CDR2 FQDESV (reference sequence). The CDR3 totals 15 residues. V lost 1 base to trimming and J lost 8 bases, with 14 bases between them. DNA of the CDR3: TGTGCCAGCAGCTTAGGGTCCGCGGTAGTTGGGGAGCTGTTTTTT. The encoded protein is CASSLGSAVVGELFF.

The chain is built from TRBV5-4 and TRBJ1-1; no definite D call. V shed 0 bases and J shed 0 bases, with 3 bases lying between them. The germline gives CDR1 SGHNT, CDR2 YYREEE (reference sequence). The CDR3 is 13 residues long. CDR3 sequence (DNA): TGTGCCAGCAGCTTGGTCGTGAACACTGAAGCTTTCTTT. Protein sequence: CASSLVVNTEAFF.

The J gene is TRBJ2-3, the V gene TRBV19; tentatively, D is TRBD2 (5 bases). This CDR3 has 11 amino acids. Trimming took off 6 bases at V and 11 bases at J, with 12 bases between the two ends. From germline, CDR1 is LNHDA and CDR2 SQIVND (reference sequence). CDR3 bases: TGTGCCAGTAGGGACCCCCGGGGGCAGTATTTT. This gives the protein CASRDPRGQYF.

The V and J genes are TRBV29-1 and TRBJ1-2, with TRBD1 matching over 8 bases. Per the germline V gene, CDR1 is SQVTM and CDR2 is ANQGSEA. V was clipped by 0 bases and J by 4 bases; unmatched bases: 16. The CDR3 has 18 residues. This CDR3 reads CSVEDRWTGTSLLYGYTF. The DNA of the CDR3 is TGCAGCGTTGAAGATCGATGGACAGGGACTTCCCTGCTCTATGGCTACACCTTC.